This entry describes one TCR beta chain. Its target is not known. Germline loops: CDR1 LGHNT, CDR2 FRNRAP. V was trimmed by 1 base and J by 2 bases, leaving 11 bases between them. The CDR3 spans 15 residues. The data were obtained in a study of OX40 agonist ivuxolimab in advanced cancers. Whole-study results and caveats: Expanded clones were, on average, more numerous among CD8+ T cells than CD4+.

Repertoires were generated with immunoSEQ multiplex PCR, while TCRdb's copy carries only in-frame clones and drops some. The top ten clones hold about a sixth of a sample with about 40,000 clones, roughly 84% of them seen once. The chain employs TRBV12-5 and TRBJ1-1; D gene uncertain. The origin of this receptor is an adult with an advanced solid tumor such as melanoma, head and neck, liver or kidney cancer. Sequences were derived from CD4+ or CD8+ T cells sorted from blood, sampled in a trial of the OX40 agonist ivuxolimab. CDR3 nucleotide sequence: TGTGCTAGTGGTTTGGAGGGCCCAAGTAACACTGAAGCTTTCTTT. This codes for CASGLEGPSNTEAFF.